The text below deals with one T cell receptor beta chain. This specimen comes from a study of T cell changes during pregnancy in multiple sclerosis. Profiling relied on immunoSEQ multiplex PCR, and the TCRdb table lists in-frame clones only, not all of them. The data contain about 34,000 clones, 70% to 90% of them singletons. Germline values: CDR1 SEHNR, CDR2 FQNEAQ (reference sequence). After removal of 5 bases from V and 8 bases from J, the junction contained 10 bases not matched to a gene. This CDR3 has 14 residues. This clonotype was obtained from a female donor with multiple sclerosis, enrolled in a pregnancy study. Sequenced here: CD8+ T cells from peripheral blood mononuclear cells, sampled in the third trimester of pregnancy. V usage is TRBV7-9 and J usage is TRBJ1-2, with 8 bases that match TRBD1. The CDR3 region has the DNA TGTGCCAGCAGCGCGGCTACAGGGGGAGCCGGCTACACCTTC. Protein product: CASSAATGGAGYTF.